This TCR beta chain derives from a study of radiotherapy plus CTLA-4 blockade in lung cancer. Whole-study context: With around 30% of patients having disease control, objective responses were seen in under 20%. The study, taken as a whole, reports: Response was reportedly best predicted by early blood T cell clone dynamics, with interferon-beta. TCR clones of tumor origin grew in blood after radiotherapy plus ipilimumab.

Per the germline V gene, CDR1 is MNHNS and CDR2 is SASEGT. CDR3 length equals 13 residues. V was shortened by 3 bases and J by 5 bases, with 11 bases between the two germline ends. Assay: immunoSEQ multiplex PCR; the TCRdb copy retains only in-frame clones and omits some. Of approximately 52,000 clones in the sample, about 77% were seen once. A remark on this clone: Its specificity is not known.

Lung cancer patients with chemo-refractory metastatic non-small-cell disease were given focal radiation plus CTLA-4 blockade with ipilimumab. The source is a human donor with non-small cell lung cancer whose response to radiotherapy plus ipilimumab could not be evaluated. Sequencing was performed on peripheral blood, taken from a patient treated with radiotherapy plus ipilimumab. The chain links TRBV6-1 to TRBJ2-7; D may be TRBD2 (5 bases). The DNA of the CDR3 is TGTGCCAGCAGTGACATGGTCGGGAACGAGCAGTACTTC. This codes for CASSDMVGNEQYF.